These T cell receptor beta chains were read from a single sample in a study of OX40 agonist ivuxolimab in advanced cancers. Assay: immunoSEQ multiplex PCR; the TCRdb copy retains only in-frame clones and omits some. The repertoire holds roughly 70,000 clones, with about 86% as singletons. Sequences were derived from CD4+ or CD8+ T cells sorted from blood, sampled in a trial of the OX40 agonist ivuxolimab. The source is an adult with an advanced solid tumor such as melanoma, head and neck, liver or kidney cancer. Both conserved end residues are part of each CDR3. D genes are given only for firm matches. Clone size is not always given. Where it is, it says once, few, many or a class for expanded clones.

CDR3: CASSPRGVSYNEQFF; DNA: TGTGCCAGCTCACCCAGGGGCGTCTCCTACAATGAGCAGTTCTTC; size: .; J: TRBJ2-1; V: TRBV18; D: .
CDR3: CASSLQSGDGYTF; DNA: TGTGCCAGCAGTTTGCAATCAGGGGATGGCTACACCTTC; size: .; J: TRBJ1-2; V: TRBV28; D: .
CDR3: CATSSLTLDEQFF; DNA: TGTGCCACCAGCAGCTTAACGCTCGATGAGCAGTTCTTC; size: .; J: TRBJ2-1; V: TRBV15; D: .
CDR3: CASSEGGLNTEAFF; DNA: TGTGCCAGCAGTGAGGGAGGCCTGAACACTGAAGCTTTCTTT; size: .; J: TRBJ1-1; V: TRBV2; D: .
CDR3: CASSLGGSAYNSPLHF; DNA: TGTGCCAGCAGCTTAGGGGGTAGTGCCTATAATTCACCCCTCCACTTT; size: few; J: TRBJ1-6; V: TRBV11-2; D: .
CDR3: CASSEGTDLYEQYF; DNA: TGTGCCAGCAGTGAAGGGACGGACCTTTACGAGCAGTACTTC; size: once; J: TRBJ2-7; V: TRBV2; D: .
CDR3: CASGLEEGGGTEAFF; DNA: TGTGCTAGTGGTTTAGAAGAAGGGGGGGGAACTGAAGCTTTCTTT; size: .; J: TRBJ1-1; V: TRBV12-5; D: .
CDR3: CASRRQNNQPQHF; DNA: TGTGCCAGTAGACGACAGAACAATCAGCCCCAGCATTTT; size: .; J: TRBJ1-5; V: TRBV19; D: .
CDR3: CASSAGTGKIYEQYF; DNA: TGCGCCAGCAGCGCCGGGACAGGGAAAATCTACGAGCAGTACTTC; size: .; J: TRBJ2-7; V: TRBV5-1; D: TRBD1
CDR3: CASSLGRGGNTIYF; DNA: TGTGCCAGCAGCTTGGGGCGGGGTGGAAACACCATATATTTT; size: few; J: TRBJ1-3; V: TRBV5-5; D: .
CDR3: CASRSVETQYF; DNA: TGTGCCAGCAGGAGCGTGGAGACCCAGTACTTC; size: .; J: TRBJ2-5; V: TRBV7-9; D: .
CDR3: CASKNPGRLGFNEQFF; DNA: TGTGCCAGTAAGAATCCTGGGCGGTTGGGTTTCAATGAGCAGTTCTTC; size: .; J: TRBJ2-1; V: TRBV19; D: .
CDR3: CAWSEAVGGAEAFF; DNA: TGTGCCTGGAGTGAGGCGGTTGGGGGGGCTGAAGCTTTCTTT; size: .; J: TRBJ1-1; V: TRBV30; D: .
CDR3: CAWSVRPGTQYF; DNA: TGTGCCTGGAGTGTTCGACCGGGCACGCAGTATTTT; size: .; J: TRBJ2-3; V: TRBV30; D: .
CDR3: CASSQGQFYEQYF; DNA: TGCGCCAGCAGCCAAGGACAGTTCTACGAGCAGTACTTC; size: .; J: TRBJ2-7; V: TRBV4-3; D: .
CDR3: CASSSGGGEISKAYNEQFF; DNA: TGTGCCAGCTCGAGCGGCGGGGGGGAAATCTCCAAAGCCTACAATGAGCAGTTCTTC; size: .; J: TRBJ2-1; V: TRBV11-2; D: TRBD2
CDR3: CATFFPGAPNTEAFF; DNA: TGTGCCACCTTTTTCCCGGGGGCCCCGAACACTGAAGCTTTCTTT; size: .; J: TRBJ1-1; V: TRBV28; D: .
CDR3: CASSLGGTLNYGYTF; DNA: TGTGCCAGCAGCTTGGGAGGGACACTTAACTATGGCTACACCTTC; size: .; J: TRBJ1-2; V: TRBV5-8; D: .
CDR3: CASSHHTRVTGQGMGEQYF; DNA: TGCGCCAGCAGCCACCACACAAGGGTGACGGGACAGGGCATGGGGGAGCAGTACTTC; size: .; J: TRBJ2-5; V: TRBV4-1; D: TRBD1
CDR3: CASSEWGQAGGGAQHF; DNA: TGTGCCAGCAGTGAATGGGGACAGGCGGGGGGTGGTGCCCAGCATTTT; size: .; J: TRBJ1-5; V: TRBV2; D: TRBD1
CDR3: CASSLQGLGGYTF; DNA: TGTGCCAGCAGCTTGCAGGGGCTGGGCGGCTACACCTTC; size: .; J: TRBJ1-2; V: TRBV5-4; D: .
CDR3: CASSLARTDGYGYTF; DNA: TGTGCCAGCAGCTTGGCCCGGACGGACGGGTATGGCTACACCTTC; size: .; J: TRBJ1-2; V: TRBV5-4; D: .
CDR3: CSASTVDEAFF; DNA: TGCAGTGCTAGTACTGTCGATGAAGCTTTCTTT; size: .; J: TRBJ1-1; V: TRBV20-1; D: .
CDR3: CASSLGGADNEQFF; DNA: TGTGCCAGCAGCTTAGGGGGAGCGGACAATGAGCAGTTCTTC; size: few; J: TRBJ2-1; V: TRBV7-2; D: .
CDR3: CASSTWDQNTEAFF; DNA: TGCGCCAGCAGCACGTGGGACCAGAACACTGAAGCTTTCTTT; size: .; J: TRBJ1-1; V: TRBV5-1; D: .
CDR3: CASSRGLSNQPQHF; DNA: TGTGCCAGCAGCAGGGGGCTTAGCAATCAGCCCCAGCATTTT; size: .; J: TRBJ1-5; V: TRBV6-1; D: TRBD1
CDR3: CASSGNVRGYTF; DNA: TGTGCCAGCAGTGGCAACGTCCGGGGCTACACCTTC; size: few; J: TRBJ1-2; V: TRBV6-1; D: .
CDR3: CASSVAQLAGDTQYF; DNA: TGTGCCAGCAGCGTAGCTCAACTAGCGGGAGATACGCAGTATTTT; size: .; J: TRBJ2-3; V: TRBV9; D: TRBD2
CDR3: CASTNRRNEQFF; DNA: TGTGCCAGCACTAACCGGCGGAATGAGCAGTTCTTC; size: .; J: TRBJ2-1; V: TRBV6-1; D: .
CDR3: CASSLGGGQETQYF; DNA: TGTGCCAGCAGCTTGGGGGGAGGCCAAGAGACCCAGTACTTC; size: .; J: TRBJ2-5; V: TRBV5-4; D: .
CDR3: CASSPSSTNEKLFF; DNA: TGTGCCAGCTCACCAAGCAGCACTAATGAAAAACTGTTTTTT; size: .; J: TRBJ1-4; V: TRBV18; D: .
CDR3: CASSLDGLTDTQYF; DNA: TGTGCCAGCAGCTTAGATGGCCTCACAGATACGCAGTATTTT; size: .; J: TRBJ2-3; V: TRBV11-3; D: .
CDR3: CASRSGGTDTQYF; DNA: TGTGCCAGTCGGAGCGGGGGCACAGATACGCAGTATTTT; size: .; J: TRBJ2-3; V: TRBV7-3; D: TRBD2
CDR3: CAINRDLNYEQYF; DNA: TGTGCCATCAACCGGGACCTAAACTACGAGCAGTACTTC; size: once; J: TRBJ2-7; V: TRBV10-3; D: .
CDR3: CASSGSGFYNSPLHF; DNA: TGTGCCAGCAGTGGCAGTGGGTTCTATAATTCACCCCTCCACTTT; size: .; J: TRBJ1-6; V: TRBV25-1; D: .
CDR3: CASNTGTGQSEQFF; DNA: TGTGCCAGCAACACCGGGACAGGGCAATCGGAGCAGTTCTTC; size: .; J: TRBJ2-1; V: TRBV28; D: TRBD1
CDR3: CASSLVDRGPSDTEAFF; DNA: TGTGCCAGCAGCTTGGTCGACAGGGGGCCGTCTGACACTGAAGCTTTCTTT; size: .; J: TRBJ1-1; V: TRBV5-4; D: TRBD1
CDR3: CASSASGTGDDEQYF; DNA: TGTGCCAGCAGCGCTTCCGGGACAGGGGACGACGAGCAGTACTTC; size: .; J: TRBJ2-7; V: TRBV7-3; D: TRBD1
CDR3: CASSYPSGELFF; DNA: TGTGCCAGCAGTTACCCCAGCGGGGAGCTGTTTTTT; size: few; J: TRBJ2-2; V: TRBV6-7; D: .
CDR3: CASSATVYPSEAFF; DNA: TGTGCCAGCAGCGCGACGGTCTATCCCTCGGAAGCTTTCTTT; size: .; J: TRBJ1-1; V: TRBV7-2; D: .
CDR3: CASSLVGRAVHEQYF; DNA: TGCGCCAGCAGCTTGGTCGGGAGGGCCGTCCACGAGCAGTACTTC; size: .; J: TRBJ2-7; V: TRBV5-1; D: TRBD2
CDR3: CASRGTRSGYTF; DNA: TGTGCCAGTAGAGGGACACGGAGTGGCTACACCTTC; size: .; J: TRBJ1-2; V: TRBV19; D: .
CDR3: CAWSRGGHNEQFF; DNA: TGTGCCTGGAGTCGAGGCGGGCACAATGAGCAGTTCTTC; size: .; J: TRBJ2-1; V: TRBV30; D: .
CDR3: CSARGETQYF; DNA: TGCAGTGCTAGAGGGGAGACCCAGTACTTC; size: .; J: TRBJ2-5; V: TRBV20-1; D: .
CDR3: CASSPGRSTDTQYF; DNA: TGTGCCAGCTCCCCGGGACGGAGCACAGATACGCAGTATTTT; size: .; J: TRBJ2-3; V: TRBV18; D: .
CDR3: CASSLPGVGWNTEAFF; DNA: TGTGCCAGCAGTCTCCCAGGGGTGGGGTGGAACACTGAAGCTTTCTTT; size: once; J: TRBJ1-1; V: TRBV6-6; D: .
CDR3: CASSVGSPDTQYF; DNA: TGTGCCAGTAGCGTGGGGAGTCCAGATACGCAGTATTTT; size: .; J: TRBJ2-3; V: TRBV19; D: .
CDR3: CAWSGLAATDTQYF; DNA: TGTGCCTGGTCGGGACTAGCGGCCACAGATACGCAGTATTTT; size: .; J: TRBJ2-3; V: TRBV30; D: TRBD2
CDR3: CATSRDRGAGGYTF; DNA: TGTGCCACCAGCAGAGATCGGGGGGCGGGGGGCTACACCTTC; size: once; J: TRBJ1-2; V: TRBV15; D: .
CDR3: CASSLPGQGVSYTF; DNA: TGTGCCAGCAGCTTACCCGGACAGGGAGTAAGCTACACCTTC; size: .; J: TRBJ1-2; V: TRBV7-2; D: TRBD1